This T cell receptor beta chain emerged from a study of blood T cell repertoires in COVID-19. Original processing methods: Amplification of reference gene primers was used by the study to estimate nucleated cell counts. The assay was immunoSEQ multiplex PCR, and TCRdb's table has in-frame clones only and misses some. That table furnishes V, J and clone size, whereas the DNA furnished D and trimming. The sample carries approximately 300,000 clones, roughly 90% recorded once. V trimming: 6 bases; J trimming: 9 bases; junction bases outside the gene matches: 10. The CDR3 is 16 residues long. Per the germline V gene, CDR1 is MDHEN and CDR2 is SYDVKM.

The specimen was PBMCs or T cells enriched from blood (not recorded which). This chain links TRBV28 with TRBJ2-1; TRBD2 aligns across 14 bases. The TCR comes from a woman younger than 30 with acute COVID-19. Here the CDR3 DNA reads TGTGCCAGCAGGGAACTCGGACTAGCGGGAGGAGGTGAGCAGTTCTTC. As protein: CASRELGLAGGGEQFF.